What follows are 14 T cell receptor beta chains derived from one specimen sequenced in a study of cytomegalovirus exposure and HLA in healthy donors (dated by TCRdb to 2016 to 2017). The library was generated by the immunoSEQ multiplex PCR assay. For the multiplex PCR, a mixture combining 60 forward primers for TCR Vbeta segments and 13 reverse primers for TCR Jbeta segments was used. The table comes from immuneACCESS by way of TCRdb, which keeps in-frame sequences with V and J called. Part of the clones is missing from these tables; in studies checked, under half for an unresolved V gene and the rest for unknown reasons. Counted in this sample were roughly 180,000 clones; roughly a tenth of them appeared once. The ten largest clonotypes hold roughly 1.4% of the sample. Material for sequencing was PBMCs. The receptor source for this set is a woman between 25 and 40 years old in good health and CMV-seropositive.

This clone was counted a few times. This chain links TRBV5-1 with TRBJ1-6, with D possibly being TRBD1 (5 bases). V gave up 0 bases and J gave up 8 bases, with 9 bases separating them. The CDR3 runs to 14 residues. Germline values: CDR1 SGHRS, CDR2 YFSETQ. The CDR3 here is CASSLGQGDSPLHF. Here the CDR3 DNA reads TGCGCCAGCAGCTTGGGTCAGGGTGATTCACCCCTCCACTTT.

The genes are TRBV6-1 and TRBJ2-7; D unclear. The CDR3 covers 12 residues. V dropped 0 bases and J dropped 9 bases, with 9 bases sitting between them. CDR1 and CDR2 (germline): MNHNS, SASEGT. The CDR3 sequence is CASSEAGFGQYF. The CDR3 DNA reads as TGTGCCAGCAGTGAAGCCGGGTTCGGGCAGTACTTC.

As for this clone: This CDR3 is also generated by other DNA sequences in the sample. CDR3 bases: TGCGCCAGCAGCTCAACAGGGACACTCCAAGAGACCCAGTACTTC. It yields the protein CASSSTGTLQETQYF. V and J are TRBV5-1 and TRBJ2-5; tentative D call: TRBD1 (6 bases). V was pared by 3 bases and J by 1 base, with 13 bases between. Germline V CDR1 and CDR2: SGHRS, YFSETQ. This CDR3 is 15 amino acids long.

The V and J genes are TRBV29-1 and TRBJ1-2, with 8 bases fitting TRBD1. Per germline, CDR1 SQVTM and CDR2 ANQGSEA. This CDR3 comprises 11 residues. With V trimmed by 4 bases and J by 8 bases, 3 bases remained unmatched. CDR3 protein: CSVGQGPGYTF. The CDR3 DNA sequence: TGCAGCGTTGGACAGGGGCCGGGCTACACCTTC. The whole variable domain, filled in from reference TRBV29-1 and TRBJ1-2, reads SAVISQKPSRDICQRGTSLTIQCQVDSQVTMMFWYRQQPGQSLTLIATANQGSEATYESGFVIDKFPISRPNLTFSTLTVSNMSPEDSSIYLCSVGQGPGYTFGSGTRLTVV.

This clone was observed a few times. J is TRBJ2-1 and V is TRBV9; tentatively, D is TRBD2 (6 bases). This CDR3 comprises 18 residues. Germline V lookup: CDR1 SGDLS, CDR2 YYNGEE. V dropped 0 bases and J dropped 0 bases, with 16 bases sitting between them. This chain's CDR3 is CASSVATGLTASYNEQFF. CDR3 sequence (DNA): TGTGCCAGCAGCGTAGCTACAGGACTAACAGCCTCCTACAATGAGCAGTTCTTC.

This rearrangement joins TRBV9 to TRBJ2-7, with 9 bases aligning to TRBD1. Germline CDR1 is SGDLS and CDR2 is YYNGEE. The length of the CDR3 is 16 residues. Trimming took 0 bases from V and 4 from J; bases not matched to a gene: 8. The DNA of the CDR3 is TGTGCCAGCAGCGTAGCGGGACAGGGCGCTTTATACGAGCAGTACTTC. Residues: CASSVAGQGALYEQYF.

The table lists this clone with a few counts. The chain couples TRBV11-2 to TRBJ1-1; D perhaps matches TRBD1 (5 bases). The germline CDR1 and CDR2 sequences are SGHAT and FQNNGV. V lost 5 bases to trimming and J lost 4 bases, with 14 bases between them. The CDR3 consists of 14 residues. CDR3 protein: CASSVTGVLTEAFF. The DNA of the CDR3 is TGTGCCAGCAGCGTCACGGGGGTTCTCACTGAAGCTTTCTTT.

The chain recombines TRBV9 with TRBJ2-1, with 14 nucleotides matching TRBD2. The CDR3 covers 16 residues. The germline V gene encodes CDR1 SGDLS and CDR2 YYNGEE. Unmatched junction bases numbered 6, after V lost 3 bases and J lost 7 bases. The CDR3 sequence: CASSAPGTSGRNEQFF. The CDR3 DNA reads TGTGCCAGCAGCGCCCCTGGGACTAGCGGGAGAAATGAGCAGTTCTTC.

This chain joins TRBV5-8 and TRBJ2-5; D may be TRBD1 (5 bases). V shed 4 bases and J shed 1 base, with 23 bases lying between them. Per the germline V gene, CDR1 is SGHTS and CDR2 is YDEGEE. The CDR3 contains 18 residues. CDR3 residues: CASSPLREDSYVQETQYF. As DNA, the CDR3 is TGTGCCAGCAGCCCCCTCAGGGAAGACAGCTATGTCCAAGAGACCCAGTACTTC.

In its sample, this clone was seen a few times. The chain uses TRBV5-1 and TRBJ1-2, with a weak D call TRBD1 (5 bases). Germline V CDR1 and CDR2: SGHRS, YFSETQ. The CDR3 has 14 amino acids. Trimming shortened V by 0 bases and J by 6 bases, and 12 bases separated the two germline ends. The CDR3 reads CASSLVGGTNGYTF. DNA of the CDR3: TGCGCCAGCAGCTTGGTCGGGGGGACCAATGGCTACACCTTC.

This chain joins TRBV18 and TRBJ2-7; TRBD1 agrees at 12 bases. The germline V gene encodes CDR1 KGHSH and CDR2 LQKENI. This CDR3 contains 17 residues. Unmatched junction bases numbered 14, after V lost 6 bases and J lost 5 bases. The chain's CDR3 is CASSLLFPGTGGHEQYF. The CDR3 nucleotides are TGTGCCAGCTCCCTACTTTTCCCCGGGACAGGGGGCCACGAGCAGTACTTC.

This chain uses TRBV19 with TRBJ1-2, with 7 bases identical to TRBD1. V lost 2 bases and J lost 4; bases outside the gene matches: 1. Germline CDR1 LNHDA, CDR2 SQIVND (reference sequence). The CDR3 has 13 residues. CDR3 protein: CASSIRDSYGYTF. For the CDR3, the DNA is TGTGCCAGTAGTATACGGGACAGCTATGGCTACACCTTC.

This chain connects TRBV9 to TRBJ2-2; TRBD2 matches 7 bases. V was pared by 0 bases and J by 4 bases, with 6 bases of the junction left unmatched. Germline assignment: CDR1 SGDLS and CDR2 YYNGEE. The CDR3 is 16 residues long. The CDR3 DNA follows: TGTGCCAGCAGCGTAGGTCGCGGGAGAAGCACCGGGGAGCTGTTTTTT. Residues: CASSVGRGRSTGELFF.

The genes are TRBV28 and TRBJ1-2; 7 bases fit TRBD1. Losses at the gene ends were 3 bases for V and 8 bases for J; bases not matched to a gene: 9. The germline gives CDR1 MDHEN, CDR2 SYDVKM. This CDR3 is built from 14 residues. The CDR3, as DNA: TGTGCCAGCAGTTTCCAAACAGGGGCGAGGGGCTACACCTTC. It yields the protein CASSFQTGARGYTF.